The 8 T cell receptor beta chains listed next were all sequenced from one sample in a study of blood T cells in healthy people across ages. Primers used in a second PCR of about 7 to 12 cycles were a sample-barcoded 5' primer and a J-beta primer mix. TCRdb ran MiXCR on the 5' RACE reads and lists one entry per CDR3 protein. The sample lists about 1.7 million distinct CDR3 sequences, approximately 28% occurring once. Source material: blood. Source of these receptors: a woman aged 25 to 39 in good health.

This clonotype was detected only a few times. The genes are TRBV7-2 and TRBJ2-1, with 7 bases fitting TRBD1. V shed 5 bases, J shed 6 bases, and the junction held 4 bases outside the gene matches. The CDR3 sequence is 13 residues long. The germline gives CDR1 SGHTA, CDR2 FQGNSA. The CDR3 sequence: CASSGDSFNEQFF. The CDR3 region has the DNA TGTGCCAGCAGCGGGGACAGCTTCAATGAGCAGTTCTTC.

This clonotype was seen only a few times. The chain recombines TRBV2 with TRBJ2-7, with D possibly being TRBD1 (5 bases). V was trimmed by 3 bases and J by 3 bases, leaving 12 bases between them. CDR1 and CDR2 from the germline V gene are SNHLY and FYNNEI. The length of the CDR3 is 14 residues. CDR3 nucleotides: TGTGCCAGCAGTGAGGTATTTCAGGGCTACGAGCAGTACTTC. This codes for CASSEVFQGYEQYF.

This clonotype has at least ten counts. Here the CDR3 reads CASSTLEVPQFF. CDR3 DNA: TGTGCCAGCAGTACCCTTGAGGTTCCGCAGTTCTTC. This chain connects TRBV12-3 or TRBV12-4 to TRBJ2-1; no clear D gene. The CDR3 consists of 12 residues. Trimming shortened V by 5 bases and J by 12 bases, and 14 bases separated the two germline ends.

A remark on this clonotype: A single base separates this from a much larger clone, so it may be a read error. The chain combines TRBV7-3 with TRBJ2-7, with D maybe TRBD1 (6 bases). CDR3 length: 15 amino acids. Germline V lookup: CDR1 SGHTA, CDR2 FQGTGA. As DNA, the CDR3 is TGTGCCATCAGCCTGACAGGTAGTTCTTCCTACGAGCAGTACTTC. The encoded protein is CAISLTGSSSYEQYF.

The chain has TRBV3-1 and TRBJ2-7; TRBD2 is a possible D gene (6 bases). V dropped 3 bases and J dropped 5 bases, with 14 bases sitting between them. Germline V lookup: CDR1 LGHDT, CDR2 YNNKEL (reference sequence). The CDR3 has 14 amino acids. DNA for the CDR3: TGTGCCAGCAGCCATGGGGGGTCGGGCCACGAGCAGTACTTC. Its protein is CASSHGGSGHEQYF.

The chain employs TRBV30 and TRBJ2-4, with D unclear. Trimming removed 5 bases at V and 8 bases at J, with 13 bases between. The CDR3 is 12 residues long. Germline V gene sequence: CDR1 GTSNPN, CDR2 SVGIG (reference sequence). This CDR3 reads CAWGWVEDIQYF. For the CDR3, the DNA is TGTGCCTGGGGTTGGGTCGAGGACATTCAGTACTTC.

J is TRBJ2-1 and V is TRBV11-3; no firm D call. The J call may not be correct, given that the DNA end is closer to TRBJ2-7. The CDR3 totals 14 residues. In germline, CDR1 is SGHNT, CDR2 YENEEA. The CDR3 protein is CASSPMSSYNEQYF. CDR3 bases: TGTGCCAGCAGCCCCATGAGCTCCTACAATGAGCAGTACTTC.

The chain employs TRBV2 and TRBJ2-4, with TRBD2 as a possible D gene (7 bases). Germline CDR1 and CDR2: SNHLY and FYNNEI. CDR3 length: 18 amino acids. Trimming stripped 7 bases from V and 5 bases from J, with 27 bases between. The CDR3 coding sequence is TGTGCCAGCAACCCGCTCCTGGAGGAAGGGGGGGATGAAAACATTCAGTACTTC. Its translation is CASNPLLEEGGDENIQYF.